The clone carrying this TCR beta chain occurred a few times. Its cognate antigen is unknown. This sample stems from a study of T cell repertoires in cytomegalovirus infection. Study-level background: Use of recently identified HLA-C-restricted and well-studied HLA-B-restricted CMV epitopes was part of the study.

Germline trimming cut 6 bases from V and 4 bases from J; bases unmatched to any gene: 6. The CDR3 contains 14 residues. CDR1 MNHNS and CDR2 SASEGT come from the germline V gene. One entry per CDR3 protein results from TCRdb running MiXCR on the reads. The table lists around 750,000 distinct CDR3 sequences, 32% of them singletons. V and J are TRBV6-1 and TRBJ2-7, with TRBD1 matching 10 bases. The sample consisted of cultured CD8+ T cells from PBMCs, taken from culture after CMV antigen stimulation. This receptor was obtained from a human donor in good health (CMV status not recorded). Some clones in this sample may be carry-over from other donors' samples. DNA for the CDR3: TGTGCCAGCAGAAGGGGGACAGGGGATTACGAGCAGTACTTC. Translated: CASRRGTGDYEQYF.